The source of this T cell receptor (beta chain) is a study of PD-1 blockade in classical Hodgkin lymphoma. Study summary: With a 2-week interval, patients received intravenous nivolumab at 3 mg/kg.

CDR3 length: 14 amino acids. Deletions cut 5 bases from V and 5 bases from J, with 10 bases between. CDR1 is SGHVS and CDR2 is FNYEAQ in the germline V gene. Autologous stem cell transplantation was followed by relapse in every patient, and brentuximab vedotin exposure varied. This clone was found a few times. Sequencing used immunoSEQ multiplex PCR; TCRdb keeps in-frame clones, though not all of them. The sample consists of more than 11,000 clones, about 80% of them appearing once. The sequence derives from a human donor with classical Hodgkin lymphoma. V usage is TRBV7-6 and J usage is TRBJ1-6; no clear D gene. This specimen consisted of peripheral blood mononuclear cells (PBMCs), obtained at baseline. For the CDR3, the DNA is TGTGCCAGCAGCCCCGGGGAAAATAATTCACCCCTCCACTTT. Its translation: CASSPGENNSPLHF.